This T cell receptor beta chain was retrieved from a study of response to subunit inactivated influenza vaccine. Each CDR3 protein is one row after TCRdb ran MiXCR on the RT-PCR reads. The sample carries a few hundred thousand distinct CDR3 sequences, less than 25% recorded once. Germline CDR1 MDHEN, CDR2 SYDVKM. This CDR3 has 17 residues. V was cut by 5 bases and J by 0 bases, with 19 bases left in between. The input for sequencing was PBMCs from blood, taken about 19 months after vaccination. The rearrangement joins TRBV28 to TRBJ1-1, with D possibly matching TRBD1 (5 bases). This sequence originates from a man in his fifties or sixties who received an inactivated influenza vaccine. CDR3 DNA: TGTGCCAGCAGTGTACGGACAAGGCTCCTCATGAACACTGAAGCTTTCTTT. This sequence encodes CASSVRTRLLMNTEAFF. Looking up the rest from reference TRBV28 and TRBJ1-1 gives the full variable domain: DVKVTQSSRYLVKRTGEKVFLECVQDMDHENMFWYRQDPGLGLRLIYFSYDVKMKEKGDIPEGYSVSREKKERFSLILESASTNQTSMYLCASSVRTRLLMNTEAFFGQGTRLTVV.